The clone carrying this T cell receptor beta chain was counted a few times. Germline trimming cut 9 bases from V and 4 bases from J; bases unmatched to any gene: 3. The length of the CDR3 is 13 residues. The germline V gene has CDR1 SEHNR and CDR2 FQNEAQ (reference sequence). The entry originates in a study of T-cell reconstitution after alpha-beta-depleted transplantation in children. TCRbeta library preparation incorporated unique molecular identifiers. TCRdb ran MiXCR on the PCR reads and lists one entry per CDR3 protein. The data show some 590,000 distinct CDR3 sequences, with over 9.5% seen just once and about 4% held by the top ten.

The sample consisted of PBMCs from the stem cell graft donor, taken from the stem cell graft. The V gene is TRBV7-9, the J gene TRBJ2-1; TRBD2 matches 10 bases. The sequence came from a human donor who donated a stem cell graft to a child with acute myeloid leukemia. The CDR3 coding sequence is TGTGCCAGTCAGCGGGAGGGTTACAATGAGCAGTTCTTC. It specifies CASQREGYNEQFF.